These 9 T cell receptor beta chains originate from one sample sequenced in a study of tumor-infiltrating lymphocytes in primary liver carcinoma. Unsorted bulk tissue, about 19-32 mg of it, served as the source for co-extraction of RNA and DNA. Constant-region priming of roughly 0.45 ug total RNA yielded TCR beta cDNA. ARM-PCR was slightly modified, and three nested multiplex PCR rounds with it gave rise to the TCR beta libraries. For approximately 11 cycles apiece, the opening two PCR rounds ran with TRBV1-TRBV30 forward primers and a C-beta reverse primer. TCRdb reprocessed the multiplex PCR reads with MiXCR, giving one entry per CDR3 protein. The table has 95,000 to 150,000 distinct CDR3 sequences, 64% seen once; the top ten hold 8.4%. Sequencing was carried out using liver tumor tissue from sampling region 3. Described subset: tumor region T3, left-lateral pole. These receptors originate from a woman aged 55-69 years with primary liver carcinoma and hepatitis B virus infection.

Concerning this clonotype: This likely comes from a read error, as the CDR3 has no conserved phenylalanine or tryptophan at its end. The V and J genes are TRBV29-1 and TRBJ1-6; D may be TRBD1 (6 bases). Germline V gene sequence: CDR1 SQVTM, CDR2 ANQGSEA. The CDR3 covers 13 residues. The CDR3 is CSVTQGANSPLHY. CDR3 bases: TGCAGTGTGACACAGGGAGCCAATTCACCCCTCCACTAT.

DNA of the CDR3: TGTGCCAGCACTTTGGGTAGCGCGGACCACAATGAGCAGTTCTTC. It specifies CASTLGSADHNEQFF. The V gene is TRBV28, the J gene TRBJ2-1, with D maybe TRBD2 (5 bases). Germline V gene data show CDR1 as MDHEN and CDR2 as SYDVKM. The CDR3 consists of 15 residues. Trimming removed 7 bases from V and 5 bases from J, with 18 bases in between. Looking up the rest from reference TRBV28 and TRBJ2-1 gives the full variable domain: DVKVTQSSRYLVKRTGEKVFLECVQDMDHENMFWYRQDPGLGLRLIYFSYDVKMKEKGDIPEGYSVSREKKERFSLILESASTNQTSMYLCASTLGSADHNEQFFGPGTRLTVL.

V and J are TRBV28 and TRBJ2-3; TRBD2 agrees at 9 bases. This CDR3 spans 14 amino acids. V shed 7 bases and J 9 bases; nucleotides not matched to a gene: 11. Germline CDR1 and CDR2: MDHEN and SYDVKM. DNA for the CDR3: TGTGCCAGCACGCCCGGGGGTAGCGGGAGCACGCAGTATTTT. Its translation: CASTPGGSGSTQYF.

Notes on this clonotype: Mismatch with germline at one junction end may stem from a read error. The chain uses TRBV29-1 and TRBJ1-2; D remains ambiguous. The CDR3 has 10 amino acids. Germline CDR1 and CDR2: SQVTM and ANQGSEA. The CDR3, as DNA: TGCAGCGCATGGGAGTATGTCTACATCTTC. It encodes CSAWEYVYIF.

Note on this clonotype: A read error may account for a junction end that differs from germline. CDR3 residues: CASSSVWGDPEDTGELFF. CDR3 DNA: TGTGCCAGTAGCTCAGTTTGGGGGGACCCCGAGGATACCGGGGAGCTGTTTTTT. The chain recombines TRBV11-2 with TRBJ2-2; a weak D match, TRBD2 (6 bases). The CDR3 is 18 residues long. CDR1 and CDR2 from the germline V gene are SGHAT and FQNNGV. Complete variable domain (other parts from reference TRBV11-2 and TRBJ2-2): EAGVAQSPRYKIIEKRQSVAFWCNPISGHATLYWYQQILGQGPKLLIQFQNNGVVDDSQLPKDRFSAERLKGVDSTLKIQPAKLEDSAVYLCASSSVWGDPEDTGELFFGEGSRLTVL.

A single count supports this clonotype. This may be a read error, as it is one base from a much larger clone. The chain joins TRBV10-3 to TRBJ2-4; D ambiguous. CDR1 is ENHRY and CDR2 is SYGVKD in the germline V gene. The CDR3 covers 15 residues. In nucleotides, the CDR3 is TGTGCCATGAGTGAGTCGGGTTCGGCCAAAAACATTCAGTACTTC. Its translation is CAMSESGSAKNIQYF.

In regard to this clonotype: An end of the junction does not agree with germline; a read error may underlie this. The V call is TRBV11-3, the J call TRBJ1-2, with D possibly being TRBD1 (5 bases). CDR1 is SGHNT, CDR2 YENEEA, per germline. The CDR3 has 13 residues. This CDR3 reads CASSRDPNYDYTF. CDR3 DNA: TGTGCTAGCAGCCGGGACCCTAACTATGACTACACCTTC.

Note on this clonotype: The final CDR3 position lacks the conserved phenylalanine or tryptophan, pointing to a likely read error. The J gene is TRBJ1-1, the V gene TRBV6-1, with 9 bases fitting TRBD1. The J segment lost 4 bases and the V segment lost 6 bases, leaving 9 bases of the junction unmatched. The germline V gene has CDR1 MNHNS and CDR2 SASEGT. This CDR3 is built from 15 residues. The CDR3 protein is CASRTGTGLGTEAFL. CDR3 DNA sequence: TGTGCCAGCAGGACAGGGACAGGGTTGGGCACTGAAGCTTTCCTT.

In the case of this clonotype: The junction does not match germline at one end; this may be a read error. V gene TRBV11-2 combines with J gene TRBJ2-6, with D maybe TRBD1 (6 bases). The CDR3 runs 14 residues. Germline lookup yields CDR1 SGHAT and CDR2 FQNNGV. The CDR3 protein is CASSLEPGANVLAF. CDR3 in DNA: TGTGCCAGTAGCTTAGAGCCAGGGGCCAACGTCCTGGCTTTC.